This T cell receptor (beta chain) was identified in a study of T cells after yellow fever vaccination. Study outcomes and limitations: A small share of clonotypes appeared in both CD4 and CD8 compartments.

This clonotype was seen more than once but under ten times. What it binds is unknown. Trimming cost V 8 bases and J 0 bases, with 11 bases left between them. The germline CDR1 and CDR2 sequences are MNHNS and SASEGT. This CDR3 comprises 14 residues. A single record per CDR3 protein comes from TCRdb applying MiXCR to the 5' RACE reads. The sample lists 150,000 to 200,000 distinct CDR3 sequences, approximately 6.2% occurring once. Sequenced here: CD4+ T cells sorted from PBMCs, sampled on the day of the first yellow fever vaccination. The sequence was obtained from a man between 18 and 35 years old who received the YFV17D yellow fever vaccine. The rearrangement links TRBV6-1 to TRBJ1-3; a weak D match, TRBD1 (6 bases). CDR3 coding DNA: TGTGCCAGCGCAACAGGGCTCTCTGGAAACACCATATATTTT. It yields the protein CASATGLSGNTIYF.